Listed here is a single TCR beta chain. Its antigen remains unidentified. This record comes from a study of cytomegalovirus exposure and HLA in healthy donors. Looked up from germline, CDR1 is SGHVS and CDR2 is FNYEAQ. This CDR3 contains 19 residues. Unmatched junction bases numbered 10, after V lost 5 bases and J lost 0 bases. Overall study results and limits: In a later analysis, an Asian-associated ancestry cluster reportedly showed fewer N-insertions than the roughly 730-donor mean. Most subjects had HLA-A and HLA-B alleles reportedly predicted accurately by TCR beta sequences. Certain indistinguishable V segments, among them TRBV6-2 and TRBV6-3, were excluded. Segments of the TCR beta V type were, in most cases, productive about 87% or about 30% of the time in an earlier analysis.

The PCR was carried out with 60 Vbeta primers and 13 Jbeta primers. Profiled with immunoSEQ multiplex PCR; TCRdb holds only in-frame clones, not every one. The data hold 140,000 or so clones, with 70% to 85% observed a single time. The chain employs TRBV7-6 and TRBJ2-1; the match to TRBD2 covers 13 bases. The TCR comes from a man aged 35 to 55 in good health and CMV-seronegative. The sample was PBMCs. CDR3 in amino acids: CASSPGLAGFDSSYNEQFF. CDR3 coding DNA: TGTGCCAGCAGCCCGGGACTAGCGGGGTTTGACAGCTCCTACAATGAGCAGTTCTTC. Full variable domain (rest looked up from reference TRBV7-6 and TRBJ2-1): GAGVSQSPRYKVTKRGQDVALRCDPISGHVSLYWYRQALGQGPEFLTYFNYEAQQDKSGLPNDRFSAERPEGSISTLTIQRTEQRDSAMYRCASSPGLAGFDSSYNEQFFGPGTRLTVL.